These 12 T cell receptor beta chains originate from one sample sequenced in a study of cytomegalovirus exposure and HLA in healthy donors. Produced via immunoSEQ multiplex PCR; TCRdb's table is partial and in-frame only. Among 190,000 or so clones listed, more than 65% were seen once. The sample taken for sequencing was PBMCs. All receptors derive from a woman aged 18-35 years in good health and CMV-seropositive.

CDR3 residues: CASKRGGQGRELVYSNQPQHF. The CDR3 DNA is TGTGCCAGCAAAAGGGGGGGACAGGGGAGGGAGTTGGTCTATAGCAATCAGCCCCAGCATTTT. This chain joins TRBV19 and TRBJ1-5; TRBD1 agrees at 10 bases. In germline, CDR1 is LNHDA, CDR2 SQIVND (reference sequence). The CDR3 runs 21 residues. The V and J ends lost 9 bases and 0 bases, in that order; junction bases with no gene match: 23.

This clone was seen just once. J is TRBJ2-3 and V is TRBV7-6, with 8 nucleotides matching TRBD2. V gave up 5 bases and J gave up 4 bases; unmatched junction bases: 8. The CDR3 has 15 residues. CDR1 is SGHVS, CDR2 FNYEAQ, per germline. The CDR3 here is CASSPRTSMPDTQYF. In DNA, the CDR3 is TGTGCCAGCAGCCCAAGGACTAGCATGCCAGATACGCAGTATTTT.

The J gene is TRBJ2-7, the V gene TRBV6-1, with 8 bases fitting TRBD2. The CDR3 has 13 amino acids. The V and J ends lost 8 bases and 2 bases, in that order; junction bases with no gene match: 5. Per germline, CDR1 MNHNS and CDR2 SASEGT. The CDR3 DNA reads TGTGCCAGCGTCAGCGGGGGTGCCTACGAGCAGTACTTC. Translated: CASVSGGAYEQYF.

The J gene is TRBJ1-5, the V gene TRBV6-1; perhaps TRBD1 as D (5 bases). The CDR3 extends over 12 amino acids. Germline assignment: CDR1 MNHNS and CDR2 SASEGT. V shed 8 bases and J shed 9 bases, with 14 bases lying between them. CDR3 loop: CASRGDGWPQHF. The CDR3 coding sequence is TGTGCCAGCCGGGGGGACGGTTGGCCCCAGCATTTT.

The genes are TRBV21-1 and TRBJ2-5; the D call of TRBD2 is as the table states it, not checked on the DNA. TRBV21-1 is a recognized pseudogene. The CDR3 covers 17 residues. The CDR3, as DNA: TGTGCCAGCAGCAAGGGTCGTGCGGGGACGGCCCTAGGGACCCAGTACTTC. This gives the protein CASSKGRAGTALGTQYF.

The V gene is TRBV29-1, the J gene TRBJ2-6; no definite D call. The CDR3 has 13 residues. Trimming removed 4 bases from V and 0 bases from J, with 4 bases in between. Germline V gene lookup returns CDR1 SQVTM and CDR2 ANQGSEA. In DNA form, the CDR3 reads TGCAGCGTTGGGCACTCTGGGGCCAACGTCCTGACTTTC. Protein: CSVGHSGANVLTF.

This clone was detected a few times. The V call is TRBV9, the J call TRBJ1-1; 8 bases fit TRBD1. V lost 2 bases, J lost 4 bases, and 4 bases stayed unmatched. The CDR3 covers 14 residues. Germline V CDR1 and CDR2: SGDLS, YYNGEE. CDR3 in DNA: TGTGCCAGCAGCGTTGCGACAGGGGCCACTGAAGCTTTCTTT. This sequence encodes CASSVATGATEAFF.

V is TRBV7-2 and J is TRBJ2-5, with 8 bases matching TRBD1. V trimming: 1 base; J trimming: 5 bases; junction bases outside the gene matches: 9. This CDR3 is built from 16 residues. Germline CDR1 is SGHTA and CDR2 is FQGNSA. The DNA of the CDR3 is TGTGCCAGCAGCTTAGGTCAGGGGGCGAGGAAGGAGACCCAGTACTTC. Protein: CASSLGQGARKETQYF.

V is TRBV18 and J is TRBJ1-1; maybe TRBD1 (5 bases). Trimming cost V 3 bases and J 1 base, with 9 bases left between them. The CDR3 is made up of 14 amino acids. The germline V gene has CDR1 KGHSH and CDR2 LQKENI. The CDR3 nucleotides are TGTGCCAGCTCACCGTCAGGACAGAACACTGAAGCTTTCTTT. Translated, it gives CASSPSGQNTEAFF.

This chain connects TRBV5-1 to TRBJ1-6, with D possibly matching TRBD1 (6 bases). Trimming left V 0 bases short and J 7 bases short, with 8 bases between. Germline assignment: CDR1 SGHRS and CDR2 YFSETQ. The CDR3 runs 14 residues. Here the CDR3 DNA reads TGCGCCAGCAGCTTGGATAGGGGGAATTCACCCCTCCACTTT. The encoded protein is CASSLDRGNSPLHF.

V usage is TRBV5-8 and J usage is TRBJ2-1, with 7 bases that match TRBD2. Germline V lookup: CDR1 SGHTS, CDR2 YDEGEE. Trimming at V came to 7 bases and at J to 9 bases, leaving 4 bases not matched to a gene. The CDR3 sequence is 11 residues long. The CDR3 DNA reads TGTGCCAGCCACGGGGAGGGTGAGCAGTTCTTC. Its translation is CASHGEGEQFF.

V gene TRBV29-1 combines with J gene TRBJ2-7, with 8 bases fitting TRBD1. J lost 6 bases, V lost 6 bases, and 7 bases had no gene match. This CDR3 has 12 residues. The germline CDR1 and CDR2 sequences are SQVTM and ANQGSEA. DNA of the CDR3: TGCAGCGTCCGTTCAGGGGGCGGCGAGCAGTACTTC. It is translated as CSVRSGGGEQYF.